This T cell receptor beta chain stems from a study of cytomegalovirus exposure and HLA in healthy donors. Whole-study results and caveats: Later findings reportedly placed an Asian-associated ancestry cluster below the roughly 670-donor mean for N-insertions.

Vbeta (60) and Jbeta (13) primers were used in the PCR. Libraries were prepared by immunoSEQ multiplex PCR; TCRdb keeps only in-frame clonotypes and omits some of them. The table has approximately 130,000 clones, around 77% seen once. Germline loops: CDR1 KGHSH, CDR2 LQKENI. This CDR3 has 14 amino acids. Trimming cost V 3 bases and J 6 bases; bases outside gene matches: 6. A note on this clone: Antigen unknown.

The sequencing sample was made of PBMCs. This receptor was identified in a man in his forties or fifties in good health and CMV-seronegative. The chain carries TRBV18 and TRBJ2-7; 9 bases match TRBD2. CDR3 DNA sequence: TGTGCCAGCTCACCCGGACTAGCGCGTTTCGAGCAGTACTTC. The encoded protein is CASSPGLARFEQYF.